This T cell receptor (beta chain) derives from a study of cytomegalovirus exposure and HLA in healthy donors. J gave up 8 bases and V 5 bases, and 6 bases lay outside the gene matches. The germline gives CDR1 SGHVS, CDR2 FQNEAQ. The CDR3 extends over 13 amino acids. The PCR employed 60 Vbeta primers together with 13 Jbeta primers. The method was immunoSEQ multiplex PCR; TCRdb's version includes in-frame clones alone and lacks a portion of them. The sample contains roughly 110,000 clones, around 80% of which appear only once. The TCR sequence derives from a man younger than 45 in good health and CMV-seropositive. The sample comprised PBMCs. The chain is built from TRBV7-8 and TRBJ1-2; 9 nucleotides match TRBD1. DNA of the CDR3: TGTGCCAGCAGCCGGGACAGGGCTTTAGGCTACACCTTC. The encoded protein is CASSRDRALGYTF.